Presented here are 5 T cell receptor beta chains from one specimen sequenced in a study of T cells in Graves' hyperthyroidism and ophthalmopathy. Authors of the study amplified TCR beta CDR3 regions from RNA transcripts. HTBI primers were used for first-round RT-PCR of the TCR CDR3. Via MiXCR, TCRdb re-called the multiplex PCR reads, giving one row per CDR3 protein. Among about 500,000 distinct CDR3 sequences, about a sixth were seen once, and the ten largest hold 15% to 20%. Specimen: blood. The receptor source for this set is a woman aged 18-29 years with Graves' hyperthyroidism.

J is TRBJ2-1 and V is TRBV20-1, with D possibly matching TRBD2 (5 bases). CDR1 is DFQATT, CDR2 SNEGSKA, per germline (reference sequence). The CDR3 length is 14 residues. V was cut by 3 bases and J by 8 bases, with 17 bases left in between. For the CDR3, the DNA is TGCAGTGCTAGTTTGGCAGAGGGCACCTATGAGCAGTTCTTC. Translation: CSASLAEGTYEQFF.

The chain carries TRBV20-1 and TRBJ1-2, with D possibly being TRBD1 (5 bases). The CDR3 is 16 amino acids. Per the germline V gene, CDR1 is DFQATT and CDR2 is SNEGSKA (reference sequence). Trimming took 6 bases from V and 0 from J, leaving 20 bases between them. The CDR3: CSAERGGLNANYGYTF. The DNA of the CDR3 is TGCAGTGCAGAACGGGGCGGCCTTAACGCTAACTATGGCTACACCTTC.

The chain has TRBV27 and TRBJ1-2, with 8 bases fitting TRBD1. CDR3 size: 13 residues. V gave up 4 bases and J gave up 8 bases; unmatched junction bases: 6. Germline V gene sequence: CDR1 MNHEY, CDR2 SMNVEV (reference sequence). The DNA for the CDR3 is TGTGCCAGCAGTTCAATACAGGGGGGAGGCTACACCTTC. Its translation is CASSSIQGGGYTF.

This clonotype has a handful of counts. The CDR3 DNA reads TGTGCCAGCAGTTATGGCGGGAGGGCCCATGAGCAGTTCTTC. Translation: CASSYGGRAHEQFF. The chain combines TRBV6-2 or TRBV6-3 with TRBJ2-1; 9 positions agree with TRBD2. The V and J ends lost 3 bases and 8 bases, in that order; junction bases with no gene match: 5. CDR1 is MNHEY, CDR2 SVGEGT, per germline. This CDR3 comprises 14 residues.

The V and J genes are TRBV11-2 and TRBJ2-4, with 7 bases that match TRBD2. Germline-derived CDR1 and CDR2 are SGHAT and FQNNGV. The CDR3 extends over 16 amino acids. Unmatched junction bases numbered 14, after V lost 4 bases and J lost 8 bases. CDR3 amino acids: CASSWLASGQGDIQYF. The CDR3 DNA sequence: TGTGCCAGCAGCTGGTTGGCTAGCGGCCAGGGAGACATTCAGTACTTC.